Listed below are T cell receptor beta chains from one sample, sequenced in a study of blood T cells in healthy people across ages. TCRdb analysed the 5' RACE reads with MiXCR anew, one entry per CDR3 protein. The table has around 1,000,000 distinct CDR3 sequences, approximately 26% seen once. These data are also associated with another study on T cells of mothers and their children.

The source material was blood. The receptors were gathered from a girl aged 2-10 years in good health. The CDR3 runs from the conserved cysteine through the conserved F or W. The D gene is left open where the match is weak. The size of a clone is reported for some rows only, either as once, few or many, or as a class for expanded clones.

clone_size	d_call	v_call	j_call	cdr3_aa	cdr3_nt
few	-	TRBV9	TRBJ2-3	CASSPPRTDTQYF	TGTGCCAGCAGCCCCCCACGGACAGATACGCAGTATTTT
few	-	TRBV7-9	TRBJ1-1	CASSPAANTEAFF	TGTGCCAGCAGCCCGGCCGCCAACACTGAAGCTTTCTTT
-	-	TRBV11-2	TRBJ2-3	CASSRDGAASTSTDTQYF	TGTGCCAGCAGTAGAGATGGGGCCGCTTCTACTAGCACAGATACGCAGTATTTT
-	TRBD1	TRBV5-5	TRBJ2-3	CASSWGQGDLDTQYF	TGTGCCAGCAGCTGGGGACAGGGGGATCTAGATACGCAGTATTTT
-	TRBD2	TRBV7-8	TRBJ2-5	CASSLALAGGQETQYF	TGTGCCAGCAGCTTGGCTTTAGCGGGAGGGCAAGAGACCCAGTACTTC
many	-	TRBV29-1	TRBJ2-5	CSVLGLLGGETQYF	TGCAGCGTCCTAGGGTTGTTGGGAGGAGAGACCCAGTACTTC
-	TRBD1	TRBV4-3	TRBJ1-1	CASSQDREYTEAFF	TGCGCCAGCAGCCAGGACAGGGAATACACTGAAGCTTTCTTT
few	TRBD1	TRBV15	TRBJ1-1	CATSRVGRGPGAEAFF	TGTGCCACCAGCAGAGTCGGCAGGGGGCCTGGTGCTGAAGCTTTCTTT
few	TRBD2	TRBV11-1	TRBJ2-1	CASSLASASGRGEQFF	TGTGCCAGCAGCTTAGCTTCGGCTAGCGGGAGGGGTGAGCAGTTCTTC
few	-	TRBV24-1	TRBJ1-2	CATSDRDTGSNGYTF	TGTGCCACCAGTGACAGAGATACAGGGAGTAATGGCTACACCTTC
-	-	TRBV7-6	TRBJ1-1	CASSLVGVNTEAFF	TGTGCCAGCAGCTTAGTCGGAGTGAACACTGAAGCTTTCTTT
-	-	TRBV6-6	TRBJ1-2	CASRTLRQANYGYTF	TGTGCCAGCAGGACCCTCCGACAGGCGAACTATGGCTACACCTTC
few	-	TRBV3-1	TRBJ2-3	CASSQGRGLKDTQYF	TGTGCCAGCAGCCAGGGGCGCGGGCTTAAAGATACGCAGTATTTT
few	-	TRBV3-1	TRBJ1-5	CASSQFPANQPQHF	TGTGCCAGCAGCCAGTTCCCAGCTAATCAGCCCCAGCATTTT
-	TRBD1	TRBV27	TRBJ2-7	CAVGTDPYEQYF	TGTGCCGTCGGGACAGACCCCTACGAGCAGTACTTC
few	-	TRBV11-1	TRBJ1-2	CASSHVGWTYGYTF	TGTGCCAGCAGCCACGTCGGGTGGACCTATGGCTACACCTTC
few	TRBD1	TRBV25-1	TRBJ2-3	CASSGGQGEADTQYF	TGTGCCAGCAGTGGCGGACAGGGGGAGGCAGATACGCAGTATTTT
few	TRBD1	TRBV28	TRBJ2-7	CASSFDDRVTREQCF	TGTGCCAGCAGTTTCGATGACAGGGTGACGAGGGAGCAGTGCTTC
-	-	TRBV3-1	TRBJ2-5	CASSQGRGPRLQETQYF	TGTGCCAGCAGCCAAGGGCGGGGCCCGCGATTGCAAGAGACCCAGTACTTC
-	-	TRBV6-5	TRBJ1-6	CASGTRDNSPLHF	TGTGCCAGCGGGACACGAGATAATTCACCCCTCCACTTT
-	-	TRBV6-1	TRBJ2-1	CASSEQGIGWNEQFF	TGTGCCAGCAGTGAACAGGGGATTGGGTGGAATGAGCAGTTCTTC
-	-	TRBV10-3	TRBJ1-1	CAISPTDSGMNTEAFF	TGTGCCATCAGTCCTACAGACAGCGGAATGAACACTGAAGCTTTCTTT
once	-	TRBV5-1	TRBJ1-3	CASSLESRGYGNTIYF	TGCGCCAGCAGCTTGGAGTCCCGAGGGTATGGAAACACCATATATTTT
-	-	TRBV4-3	TRBJ1-4	CASSQDQYGISNEKLFF	TGCGCCAGCAGCCAAGATCAGTATGGGATCTCGAATGAAAAACTGTTTTTT
few	-	TRBV15	TRBJ2-7	CATSRDWGAYEQYF	TGTGCCACCAGCAGAGATTGGGGAGCCTACGAGCAGTACTTC
few	TRBD1	TRBV7-9	TRBJ2-7	CASSSPTPGQGTYEQYF	TGTGCCAGCAGCTCACCAACACCGGGACAGGGGACGTACGAGCAGTACTTC
-	-	TRBV13	TRBJ1-1	CASSLGLDRDTEAFF	TGTGCCAGCAGCTTAGGCCTGGACCGGGACACTGAAGCTTTCTTT